Sequencing of this T cell receptor (beta chain) was carried out in a study of blood T cells in healthy people across ages. A J-beta primer mix and a sample-barcoded 5' primer were used in a second PCR of about 7 to 12 cycles. TCRdb re-called the 5' RACE reads with MiXCR, one entry per CDR3 protein. The sample records 500,000 to 700,000 distinct CDR3 sequences, under 30% being singletons. Germline assignment: CDR1 DFQATT and CDR2 SNEGSKA (reference sequence). V lost 4 bases and J lost 2; bases outside the gene matches: 3. This CDR3 has 13 residues. Source material: blood. The sequence was obtained from a woman over 75 in good health. The chain has TRBV20-1 and TRBJ2-3, with 7 nucleotides matching TRBD2. Here the CDR3 DNA reads TGCAGTGCTATGGGACTACACACAGATACGCAGTATTTT. Translating gives CSAMGLHTDTQYF.